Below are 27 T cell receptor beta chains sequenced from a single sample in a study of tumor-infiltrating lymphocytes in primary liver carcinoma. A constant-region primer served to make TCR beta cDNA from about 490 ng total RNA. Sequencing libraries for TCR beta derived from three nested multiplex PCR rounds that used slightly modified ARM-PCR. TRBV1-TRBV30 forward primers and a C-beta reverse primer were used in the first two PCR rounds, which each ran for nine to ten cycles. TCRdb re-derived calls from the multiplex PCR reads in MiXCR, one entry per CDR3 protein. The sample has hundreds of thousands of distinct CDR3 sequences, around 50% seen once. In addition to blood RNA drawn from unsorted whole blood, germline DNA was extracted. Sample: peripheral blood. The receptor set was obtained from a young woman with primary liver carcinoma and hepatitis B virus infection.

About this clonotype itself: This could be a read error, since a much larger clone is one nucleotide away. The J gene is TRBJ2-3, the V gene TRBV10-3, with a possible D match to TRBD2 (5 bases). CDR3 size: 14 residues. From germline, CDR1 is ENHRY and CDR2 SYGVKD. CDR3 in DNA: TGTACCATCAGTGAGTCCCTAGCTACAGATACGCAGTATTTT. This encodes CTISESLATDTQYF.

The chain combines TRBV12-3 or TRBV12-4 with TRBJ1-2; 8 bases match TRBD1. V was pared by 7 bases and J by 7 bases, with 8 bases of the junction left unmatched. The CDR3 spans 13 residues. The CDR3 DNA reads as TGTGCCAGCAATCATGCACAGGGGGGTGGCTACACCTTC. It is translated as CASNHAQGGGYTF.

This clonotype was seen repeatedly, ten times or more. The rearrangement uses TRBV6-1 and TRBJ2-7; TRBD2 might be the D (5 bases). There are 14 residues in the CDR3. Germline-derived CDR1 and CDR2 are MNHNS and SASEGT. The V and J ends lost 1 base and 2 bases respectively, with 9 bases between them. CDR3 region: CASSEGGITYEQYF. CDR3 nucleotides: TGTGCCAGCAGTGAAGGAGGGATCACCTACGAGCAGTACTTC.

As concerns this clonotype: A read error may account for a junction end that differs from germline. The CDR3 loop reads CASSLQRSDTLKYNEWFF. In DNA form, the CDR3 reads TGTGCTAGCAGTCTCCAACGTTCGGACACCCTAAAATACAATGAGTGGTTCTTC. This chain joins TRBV11-2 and TRBJ2-1, with D possibly matching TRBD1 (5 bases). This CDR3 has 18 residues. The V gene's germline CDR1 is SGHAT and CDR2 FQNNGV.

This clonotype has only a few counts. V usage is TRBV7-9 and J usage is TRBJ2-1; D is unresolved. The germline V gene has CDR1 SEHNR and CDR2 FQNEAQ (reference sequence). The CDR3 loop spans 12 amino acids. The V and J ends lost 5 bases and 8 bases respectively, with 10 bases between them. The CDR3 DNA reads TGTGCCAGCAGCCCCTCGAGTCATGAGCAGTTCTTC. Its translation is CASSPSSHEQFF.

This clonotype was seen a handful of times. In DNA form, the CDR3 reads TGCAGCGTTGCCCTAAGCCCAGGCACAGATACGCAGTATTTT. This translates into CSVALSPGTDTQYF. V usage is TRBV29-1 and J usage is TRBJ2-3; D is undetermined. The CDR3 has 14 residues. CDR1 SQVTM and CDR2 ANQGSEA come from the germline V gene. Trimming removed 4 bases at V and 1 base at J, with 12 bases between.

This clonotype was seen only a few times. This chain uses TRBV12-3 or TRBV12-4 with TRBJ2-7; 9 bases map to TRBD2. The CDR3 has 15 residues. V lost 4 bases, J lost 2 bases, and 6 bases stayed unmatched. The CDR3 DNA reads TGTGCCAGCAGTTCTGGGCGGGAGGGACCCTACGAGCAGTACTTC. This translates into CASSSGREGPYEQYF.

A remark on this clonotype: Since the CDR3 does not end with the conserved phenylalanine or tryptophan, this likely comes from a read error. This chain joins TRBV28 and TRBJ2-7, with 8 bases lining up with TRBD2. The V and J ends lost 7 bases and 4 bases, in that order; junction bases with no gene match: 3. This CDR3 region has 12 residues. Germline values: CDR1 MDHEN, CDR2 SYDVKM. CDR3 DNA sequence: TGTGCCAGCACAGCGGGAGCTTACGAGCAGTACTTA. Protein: CASTAGAYEQYL.

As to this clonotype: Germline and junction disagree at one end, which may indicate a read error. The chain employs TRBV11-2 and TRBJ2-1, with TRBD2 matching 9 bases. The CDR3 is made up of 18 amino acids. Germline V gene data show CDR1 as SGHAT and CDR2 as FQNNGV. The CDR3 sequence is CASNLGSREGPAGNEQFF. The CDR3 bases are TGTGCCAGCAACTTAGGTTCGCGGGAGGGCCCGGCGGGTAATGAGCAATTCTTC.

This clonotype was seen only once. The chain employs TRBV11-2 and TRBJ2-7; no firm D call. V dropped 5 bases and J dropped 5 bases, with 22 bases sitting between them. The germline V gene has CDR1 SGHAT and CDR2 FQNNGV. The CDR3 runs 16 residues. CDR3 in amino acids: CASSLTLAGSTHEQYF. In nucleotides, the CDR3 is TGTGCCAGCAGCCTAACTCTGGCAGGAAGCACCCACGAGCAGTACTTC.

CDR3 coding DNA: TGTGCCAGCAGGGGGGGCAGGGGGTCTGGCGATACGCAGTATTTT. Amino acid sequence: CASRGGRGSGDTQYF. The chain employs TRBV2 and TRBJ2-3; a possible D gene is TRBD1 (7 bases). There are 15 residues in the CDR3. Trimming left V 6 bases short and J 6 bases short, with 19 bases between. Germline assignment: CDR1 SNHLY and CDR2 FYNNEI.

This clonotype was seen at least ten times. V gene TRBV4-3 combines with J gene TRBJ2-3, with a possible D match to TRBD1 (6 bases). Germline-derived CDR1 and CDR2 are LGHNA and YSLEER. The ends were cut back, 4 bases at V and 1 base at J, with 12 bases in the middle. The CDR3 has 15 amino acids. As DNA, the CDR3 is TGCGCCAGCAGCCTACAGGGAAGGGGCACAGATACGCAGTATTTT. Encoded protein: CASSLQGRGTDTQYF.

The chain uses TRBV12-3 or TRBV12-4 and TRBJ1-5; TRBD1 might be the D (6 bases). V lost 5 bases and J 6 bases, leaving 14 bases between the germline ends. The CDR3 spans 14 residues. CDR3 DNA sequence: TGTGCCAGCAGTAGGGGGGGGGCGGGTCAGCCCCAGCATTTT. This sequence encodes CASSRGGAGQPQHF.

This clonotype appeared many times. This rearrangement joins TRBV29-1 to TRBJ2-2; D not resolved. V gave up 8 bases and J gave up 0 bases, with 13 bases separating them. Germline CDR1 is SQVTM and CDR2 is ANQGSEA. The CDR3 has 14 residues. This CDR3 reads CSILGQPNTGELFF. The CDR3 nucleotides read TGCAGCATCTTAGGCCAGCCGAACACCGGGGAGCTGTTTTTT.

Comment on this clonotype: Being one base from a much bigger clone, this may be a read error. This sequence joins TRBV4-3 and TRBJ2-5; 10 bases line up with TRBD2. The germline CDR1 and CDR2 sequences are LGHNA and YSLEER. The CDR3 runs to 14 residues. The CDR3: CANSDSSGSETQYF. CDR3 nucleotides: TGCGCCAACAGCGACTCTAGCGGGAGTGAGACCCAGTACTTC.

CDR3 nucleotides: TGTGCCAGCAGCTTACCCCGGGACAGGGGTGCCTACGAGCAGTACTTC. Encoded protein: CASSLPRDRGAYEQYF. The V gene is TRBV7-9, the J gene TRBJ2-7; 10 bases map to TRBD1. J lost 2 bases, V lost 2 bases, and 6 bases had no gene match. The CDR3 is 16 residues long. The V gene's germline CDR1 is SEHNR and CDR2 FQNEAQ (reference sequence).

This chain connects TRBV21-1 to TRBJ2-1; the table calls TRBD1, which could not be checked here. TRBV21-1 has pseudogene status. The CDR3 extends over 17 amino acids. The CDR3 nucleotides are TGTGCCAGCAACACCCCTCAAGGACAGGCCTCCTACAATGAGCAGTTCTTC. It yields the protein CASNTPQGQASYNEQFF.

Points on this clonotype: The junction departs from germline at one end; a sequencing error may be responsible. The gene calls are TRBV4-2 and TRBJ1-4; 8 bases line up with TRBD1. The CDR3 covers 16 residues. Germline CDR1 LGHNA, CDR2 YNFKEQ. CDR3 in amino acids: CASSQEQGASNEKLVF. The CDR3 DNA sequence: TGTGCCAGCAGCCAAGAGCAGGGGGCCTCTAATGAAAAACTGGTTTTT.

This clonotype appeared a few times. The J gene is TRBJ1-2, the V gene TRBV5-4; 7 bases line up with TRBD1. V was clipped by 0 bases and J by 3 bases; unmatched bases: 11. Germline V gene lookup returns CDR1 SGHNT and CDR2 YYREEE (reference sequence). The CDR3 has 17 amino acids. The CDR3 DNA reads TGTGCCAGCAGCTTGGCCTATAAGGAGCAGGGGGACTATGGCTACACCTTC. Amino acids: CASSLAYKEQGDYGYTF.

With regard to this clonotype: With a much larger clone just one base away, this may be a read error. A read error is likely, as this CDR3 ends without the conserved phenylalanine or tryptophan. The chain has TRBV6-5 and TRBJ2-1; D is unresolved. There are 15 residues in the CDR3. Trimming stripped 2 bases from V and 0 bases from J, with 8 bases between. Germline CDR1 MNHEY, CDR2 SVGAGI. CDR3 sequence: CASSYGISSYNEQFL. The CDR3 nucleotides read TGTGCCAGCAGTTACGGAATCAGCTCCTACAATGAGCAGTTCCTC.

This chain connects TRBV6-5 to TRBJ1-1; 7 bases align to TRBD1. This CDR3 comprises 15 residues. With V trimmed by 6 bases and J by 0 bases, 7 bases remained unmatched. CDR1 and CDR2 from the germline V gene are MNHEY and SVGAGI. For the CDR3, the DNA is TGTGCCAGCAGACGACAGACAGGGATGAACACTGAAGCTTTCTTT. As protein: CASRRQTGMNTEAFF.

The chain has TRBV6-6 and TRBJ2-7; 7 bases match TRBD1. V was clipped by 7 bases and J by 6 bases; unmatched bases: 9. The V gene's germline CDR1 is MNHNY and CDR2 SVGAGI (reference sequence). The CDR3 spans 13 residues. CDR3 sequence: CASKPRQGIEQYF. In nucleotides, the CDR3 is TGTGCCAGCAAACCGAGACAGGGTATCGAGCAGTACTTC.

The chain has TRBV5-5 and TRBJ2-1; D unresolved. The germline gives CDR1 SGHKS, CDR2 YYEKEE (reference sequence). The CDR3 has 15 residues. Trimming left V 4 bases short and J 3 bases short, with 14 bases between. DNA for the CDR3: TGTGCCAGCAGCCTGGCTCTTTCGTACTACAATGAGCAGTTCTTC. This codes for CASSLALSYYNEQFF.

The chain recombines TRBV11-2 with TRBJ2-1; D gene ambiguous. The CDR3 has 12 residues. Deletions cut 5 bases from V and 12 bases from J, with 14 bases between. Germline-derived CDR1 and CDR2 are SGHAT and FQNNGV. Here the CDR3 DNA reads TGTGCCAGCAGCCTTGTCCGTTACGTGCAGTTCTTC. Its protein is CASSLVRYVQFF. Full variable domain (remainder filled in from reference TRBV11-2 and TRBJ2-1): EAGVAQSPRYKIIEKRQSVAFWCNPISGHATLYWYQQILGQGPKLLIQFQNNGVVDDSQLPKDRFSAERLKGVDSTLKIQPAKLEDSAVYLCASSLVRYVQFFGPGTRLTVL.

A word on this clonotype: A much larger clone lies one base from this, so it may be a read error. CDR3 sequence reads: CASSQLGGPKDEQFF. The CDR3 nucleotides read TGTGCCAGCAGTCAACTAGGGGGGCCTAAGGATGAGCAGTTCTTC. The chain employs TRBV12-3 or TRBV12-4 and TRBJ2-1; D possibly matches TRBD1 or TRBD2 (6 bases each). V lost 5 bases and J 8 bases, leaving 19 bases between the germline ends. The CDR3 totals 15 residues.

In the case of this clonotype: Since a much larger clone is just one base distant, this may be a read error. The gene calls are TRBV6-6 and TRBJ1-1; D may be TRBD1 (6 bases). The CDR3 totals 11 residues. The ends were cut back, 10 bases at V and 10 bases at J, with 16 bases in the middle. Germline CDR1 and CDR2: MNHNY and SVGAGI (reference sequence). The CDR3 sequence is CANSHGGPAFF. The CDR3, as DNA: TGTGCCAACTCCCACGGGGGCCCAGCTTTCTTT.

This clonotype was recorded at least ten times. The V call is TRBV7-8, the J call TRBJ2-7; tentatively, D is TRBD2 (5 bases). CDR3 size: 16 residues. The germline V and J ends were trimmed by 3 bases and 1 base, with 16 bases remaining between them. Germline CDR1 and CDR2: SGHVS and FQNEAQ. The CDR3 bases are TGTGCCAGCAGCTTGTCGGTCGGTAGCGCATCCTACGAGCAGTACTTC. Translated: CASSLSVGSASYEQYF.